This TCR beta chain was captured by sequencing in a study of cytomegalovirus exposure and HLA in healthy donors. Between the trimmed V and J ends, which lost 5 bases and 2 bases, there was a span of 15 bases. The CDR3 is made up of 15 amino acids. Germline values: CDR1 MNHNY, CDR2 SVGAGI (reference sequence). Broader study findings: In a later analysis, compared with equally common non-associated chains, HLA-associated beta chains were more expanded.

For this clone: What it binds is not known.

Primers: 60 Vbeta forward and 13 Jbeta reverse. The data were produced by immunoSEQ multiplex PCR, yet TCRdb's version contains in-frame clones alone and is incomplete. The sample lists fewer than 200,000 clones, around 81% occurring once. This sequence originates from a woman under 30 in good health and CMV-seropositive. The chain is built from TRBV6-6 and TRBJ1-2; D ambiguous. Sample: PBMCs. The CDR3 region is CASSLDRGSNYGYTF. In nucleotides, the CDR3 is TGTGCCAGCAGTCTCGACCGGGGATCGAACTATGGCTACACCTTC.